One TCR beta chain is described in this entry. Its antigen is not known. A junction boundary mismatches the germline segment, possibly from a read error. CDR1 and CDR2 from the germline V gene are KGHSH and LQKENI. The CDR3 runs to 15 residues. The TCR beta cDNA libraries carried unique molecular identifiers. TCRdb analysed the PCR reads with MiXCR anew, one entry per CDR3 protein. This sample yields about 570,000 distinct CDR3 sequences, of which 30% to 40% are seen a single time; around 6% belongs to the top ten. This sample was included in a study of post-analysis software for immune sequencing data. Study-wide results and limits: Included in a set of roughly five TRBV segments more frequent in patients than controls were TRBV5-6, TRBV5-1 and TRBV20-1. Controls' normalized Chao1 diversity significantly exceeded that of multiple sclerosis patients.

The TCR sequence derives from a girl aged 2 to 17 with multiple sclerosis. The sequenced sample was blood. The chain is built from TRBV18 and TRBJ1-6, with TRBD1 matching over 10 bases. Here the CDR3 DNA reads TGTGCCAACTCACCATTGGGGACAGGGGATTCACCCCTCCACTTT. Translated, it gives CANSPLGTGDSPLHF.